This is a list of T cell receptor beta chains from one sample in a study of cytomegalovirus exposure and HLA in healthy donors. The repertoire was sequenced with immunoSEQ multiplex PCR; TCRdb's copy has only in-frame clones and lacks some. The profile shows fewer than 150,000 clones, around four fifths of them singletons. Sequencing was carried out using PBMCs. The receptors shown here come from a man aged 25-45 years in good health and CMV-seronegative. Both conserved end residues are part of each CDR3. A D gene is named only where the DNA matches it firmly. Size tells how often a clone was seen (once, few, many) or the class of an expanded clone, and some rows leave it out.

v_call	d_call	clone_size	j_call	cdr3_nt	cdr3_aa
TRBV5-4	-	-	TRBJ2-7	TGTGCCAGCAGTGACCCACAGGGATACGAGCAGTACTTC	CASSDPQGYEQYF
TRBV4-1	-	-	TRBJ2-3	TGCGCCAGCAGCCCTAGGACAGATACGCAGTATTTT	CASSPRTDTQYF
TRBV5-4	-	-	TRBJ2-3	TGTGCCAGCAGCTTGGCCTCCACAGCCACAGATACGCAGTATTTT	CASSLASTATDTQYF
TRBV6-6	-	-	TRBJ2-7	TGTGCCAGCAGTTACTCAGGGGGATCCTACGAGCAGTACTTC	CASSYSGGSYEQYF
TRBV7-9	TRBD2	-	TRBJ2-7	TGTGCCAGCAGCTCAATCTCGACTAGCGGAGCTTCCTACGAGCAGTACTTC	CASSSISTSGASYEQYF
TRBV30	-	-	TRBJ1-1	TGTGCCTGGAAAAGGGGGGGGGTTGGCAAGAACACTGAAGCTTTCTTT	CAWKRGGVGKNTEAFF
TRBV5-1	TRBD1	-	TRBJ2-7	TGCGCCAGCAGCGGACAGGGCCTCGAGCAGTACTTC	CASSGQGLEQYF
TRBV27	TRBD2	-	TRBJ2-7	TGTGCCAGCAGTTTCTATAGCGGGAGCTCCTACGAGCAGTACTTC	CASSFYSGSSYEQYF
TRBV19	-	-	TRBJ1-5	TGTGCCAGTAAAGGGGAACGTAATCAGCCCCAGCATTTT	CASKGERNQPQHF
TRBV2	TRBD1	-	TRBJ1-5	TGTGCCAGCAGTGAGACCTCCGGGACAGGGTTTTGGCCCCAGCATTTT	CASSETSGTGFWPQHF
TRBV21-1	-	-	TRBJ1-2	TGTGCCAGCAGCAAAGAAGGGACAGGGGTGGTTCGTGGCTACCCCTTC	CASSKEGTGVVRGYPF
TRBV2	-	-	TRBJ1-3	TGTGCCAGCTTAACAGCCTCTGGAAACACCATATATTTT	CASLTASGNTIYF
TRBV19	TRBD2	-	TRBJ2-5	TGTGCCAGTAGTGCCGAAACTAGCGCACGCCGCCAAGAGACCCAGTACTTC	CASSAETSARRQETQYF
TRBV4-1	TRBD2	-	TRBJ2-3	TGCGCCAGCAGCCAAGCCTCCCCTTTGGCGGGAGGATCGGATACGCAGTATTTT	CASSQASPLAGGSDTQYF
TRBV5-1	-	-	TRBJ2-2	TGCGCCAGCAGCTATCGACACCAGAACACCGGGGAGCTGTTTTTT	CASSYRHQNTGELFF
TRBV18	-	few	TRBJ2-1	TGTGCCAGCTCACCTTTAACAAGAGGTGAGCAGTTCTTC	CASSPLTRGEQFF
TRBV2	TRBD1	-	TRBJ1-5	TGTGCCAGCAGTGGGAACCGGGACAGGGGCTTAGTTAGCAATCAGCCCCAGCATTTT	CASSGNRDRGLVSNQPQHF
TRBV5-1	TRBD1	-	TRBJ2-3	TGCGCCAGCAGCTCTGCCGGGACAGGGGGCGCGGGCACAGATACGCAGTATTTT	CASSSAGTGGAGTDTQYF
TRBV28	TRBD1	-	TRBJ1-1	TGTGCCAGCAGGGGGATTGGGACAGGACACACTGAAGCTTTCTTT	CASRGIGTGHTEAFF
TRBV14	-	-	TRBJ1-1	TGTGCTTCAGGGGCGTCCATGAACACTGAAGCTTTCTTT	CASGASMNTEAFF
TRBV4-1	-	-	TRBJ1-5	TGCGCCAGCAGCCAAGGTTCGGCGGGACGGGTTCAGCCCCAGCATTTT	CASSQGSAGRVQPQHF
TRBV11-2	-	-	TRBJ2-1	TGTGCCAGCAGCTTGCAGGGGTACGGTGACAATGAGCAGTTCTTC	CASSLQGYGDNEQFF
TRBV6-5	-	-	TRBJ1-1	TGTGCCAGCAGCCGCAGCGGGGGGCGGTTGAAGGCTTTCTTT	CASSRSGGRLKAFF
TRBV2	TRBD1	-	TRBJ1-3	TGTGCCAGCAGCCCAAGGCTTTCCGACAGGGGGTATGGAAACACCATATATTTT	CASSPRLSDRGYGNTIYF
TRBV19	TRBD1	-	TRBJ2-3	TGTGCCAGTAGTGAGACAGGGTGGGGCACAGATACGCAGTATTTT	CASSETGWGTDTQYF
TRBV12-5	TRBD1	-	TRBJ1-1	TGTGCTAGTGGACCAAAGACAGGGGGGAACACTGAAGCTTTCTTT	CASGPKTGGNTEAFF
TRBV7-9	TRBD2	-	TRBJ2-1	TGTGCCAGCAGCCCGAAAGGACTAGCGGGAGCGAATGAGCAGTTCTTC	CASSPKGLAGANEQFF
TRBV6-1	TRBD1	-	TRBJ2-7	TGTGCCAGCAGTGTAAAACAGGGGAGCAACGAGCAGTACTTC	CASSVKQGSNEQYF
TRBV30	-	-	TRBJ1-5	TGTGCCTGGAGCACAGGCAATCAGCCCCAGCATTTT	CAWSTGNQPQHF
TRBV20-1	-	-	TRBJ1-1	TGCAGTGCTATTCGTTCCGGTGCTTTCTTT	CSAIRSGAFF
TRBV6-6	TRBD1	-	TRBJ1-2	TGTGCCAGCAGTTACTCTAGGGGACAGGGGGATGGCTACACCTTC	CASSYSRGQGDGYTF
TRBV5-4	-	-	TRBJ1-2	TGTGCCAGCAGCTCCACGAACTCCCCTTTGGGCGGCTACACCTTC	CASSSTNSPLGGYTF
TRBV5-4	-	few	TRBJ2-7	TGTGCCAGCAGCTTGACACCGATGGAGGAGCAGTACTTC	CASSLTPMEEQYF
TRBV5-1	TRBD1	-	TRBJ2-5	TGCGCCAGCAGCGACACAGGGGGCGCGGAGACCCAGTACTTC	CASSDTGGAETQYF
TRBV28	-	-	TRBJ1-2	TGTGCCAGCAGTTCTTACAGGGCCTTGGTGGGGGGCTACACCTTC	CASSSYRALVGGYTF